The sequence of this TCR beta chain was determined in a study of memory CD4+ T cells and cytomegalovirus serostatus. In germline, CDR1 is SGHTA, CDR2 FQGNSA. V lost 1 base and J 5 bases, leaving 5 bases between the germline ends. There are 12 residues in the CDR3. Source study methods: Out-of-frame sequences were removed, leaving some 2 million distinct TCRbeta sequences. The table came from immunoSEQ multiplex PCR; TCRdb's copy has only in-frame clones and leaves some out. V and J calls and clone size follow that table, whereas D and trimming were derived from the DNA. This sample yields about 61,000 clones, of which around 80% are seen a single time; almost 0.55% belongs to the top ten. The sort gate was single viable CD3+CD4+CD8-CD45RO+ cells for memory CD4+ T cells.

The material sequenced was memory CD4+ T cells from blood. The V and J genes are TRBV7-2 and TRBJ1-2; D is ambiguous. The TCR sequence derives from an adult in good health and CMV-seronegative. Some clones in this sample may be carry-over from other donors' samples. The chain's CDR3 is CASSLEGYGYTF. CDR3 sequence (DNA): TGTGCCAGCAGCTTAGAAGGGTATGGCTACACCTTC.